The 6 T cell receptor beta chains presented below share a single source sample, sequenced in a study of cytomegalovirus exposure and HLA in healthy donors. Produced via immunoSEQ multiplex PCR; TCRdb's table is partial and in-frame only. The sample holds approximately 300,000 clones, 87% seen once. Material: PBMCs. The receptors come from a woman aged 30 to 39 in good health and CMV-seropositive.

The chain uses TRBV28 and TRBJ2-7; D is possibly TRBD2 (6 bases). Trimming left V 3 bases short and J 0 bases short, with 21 bases between. The CDR3 runs 18 residues. Germline values: CDR1 MDHEN, CDR2 SYDVKM. CDR3 region: CASSFNVGGVRSSYEQYF. CDR3 in DNA: TGTGCCAGCAGTTTTAACGTTGGCGGGGTTAGGAGCTCCTACGAGCAGTACTTC.

The sample holds one count of this clone. The gene calls are TRBV16 and TRBJ2-2; either TRBD1 or TRBD2 may supply D (6 bases each). The CDR3 covers 14 residues. The V gene lost 0 bases and the J gene lost 7 bases, with 9 bases spanning the gap. From germline, CDR1 is KGHSY and CDR2 FQNENV. In nucleotides, the CDR3 is TGTGCCAGCAGCCAATCGGAGGGGGACGGGGAGCTGTTTTTT. Encoded protein: CASSQSEGDGELFF.

The rearrangement joins TRBV15 to TRBJ2-6, with TRBD1 matching over 8 bases. The ends lost 0 bases at V and 2 bases at J; junction bases unmatched: 6. Germline V CDR1 and CDR2: LNHNV, YYDKDF (reference sequence). This CDR3 is built from 18 residues. CDR3 in amino acids: CATSRDQQGVPGANVLTF. In DNA, the CDR3 is TGTGCCACCAGCAGAGATCAACAGGGGGTCCCTGGGGCCAACGTCCTGACTTTC.

CDR3 sequence (DNA): TGTGCCAGCAGTTTTAGGTGGCAGGGCCTCTACGAGCAGTACTTC. Amino acids: CASSFRWQGLYEQYF. The chain uses TRBV27 and TRBJ2-7; D may be TRBD1 (5 bases). The CDR3 contains 15 residues. Germline CDR1 reads MNHEY; CDR2 reads SMNVEV (reference sequence). V was cut by 3 bases and J by 3 bases, with 15 bases left in between.

This rearrangement joins TRBV27 to TRBJ2-6; D uncertain. The ends were cut back, 3 bases at V and 0 bases at J, with 9 bases in the middle. The length of the CDR3 is 16 residues. Germline CDR1 and CDR2: MNHEY and SMNVEV (reference sequence). CDR3 region: CASSFRPNSGANVLTF. CDR3 sequence (DNA): TGTGCCAGCAGTTTCAGACCGAACTCTGGGGCCAACGTCCTGACTTTC.

This clone was recorded only once. The chain joins TRBV29-1 to TRBJ1-1; the match to TRBD1 covers 7 bases. CDR3 length equals 14 residues. CDR1 and CDR2 (germline): SQVTM, ANQGSEA. V dropped 4 bases and J dropped 4; count of bases not matched to a gene: 9. CDR3 sequence reads: CSVVAGGGFTEAFF. The CDR3, as DNA: TGCAGCGTTGTTGCAGGGGGTGGTTTCACTGAAGCTTTCTTT.